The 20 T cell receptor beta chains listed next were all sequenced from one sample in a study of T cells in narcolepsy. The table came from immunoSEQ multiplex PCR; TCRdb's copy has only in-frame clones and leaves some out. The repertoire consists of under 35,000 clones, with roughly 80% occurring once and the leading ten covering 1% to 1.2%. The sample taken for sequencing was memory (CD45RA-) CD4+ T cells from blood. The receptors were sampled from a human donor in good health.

The CDR3 sequence is CASSHAGITDTQYF. CDR3 nucleotide sequence: TGTGCCAGCAGCCATGCGGGGATCACAGATACGCAGTATTTT. The J gene is TRBJ2-3, the V gene TRBV4-2; maybe TRBD2 (6 bases). The CDR3 length is 14 residues. Trimming took off 3 bases at V and 2 bases at J, with 9 bases between the two ends. CDR1 LGHNA and CDR2 YNFKEQ come from the germline V gene.

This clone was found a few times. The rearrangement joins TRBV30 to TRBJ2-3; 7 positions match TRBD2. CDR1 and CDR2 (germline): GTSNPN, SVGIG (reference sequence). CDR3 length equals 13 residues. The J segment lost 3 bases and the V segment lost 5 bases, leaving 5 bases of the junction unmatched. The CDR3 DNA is TGTGCCTGGTCGGGAGGATGGACAGATACGCAGTATTTT. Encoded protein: CAWSGGWTDTQYF.

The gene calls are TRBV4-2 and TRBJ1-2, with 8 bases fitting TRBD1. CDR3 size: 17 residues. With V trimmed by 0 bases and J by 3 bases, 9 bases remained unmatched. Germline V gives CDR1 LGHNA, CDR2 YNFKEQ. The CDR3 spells CASSQDGTGSYHYGYTF. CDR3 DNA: TGTGCCAGCAGCCAAGATGGGACAGGATCCTATCACTATGGCTACACCTTC.

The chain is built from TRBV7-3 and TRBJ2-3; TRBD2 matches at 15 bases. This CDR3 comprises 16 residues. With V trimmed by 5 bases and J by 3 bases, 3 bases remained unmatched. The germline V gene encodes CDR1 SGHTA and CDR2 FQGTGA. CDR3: CASSPGTSGGTDTQYF. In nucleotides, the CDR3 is TGTGCCAGCAGCCCGGGGACTAGCGGGGGGACAGATACGCAGTATTTT.

This chain's CDR3 is CASSLGSGNQETQYF. The CDR3 DNA is TGTGCCAGCAGCTTAGGCTCCGGGAACCAAGAGACCCAGTACTTC. This chain joins TRBV7-2 and TRBJ2-5, with TRBD2 as a possible D gene (5 bases). V dropped 1 base and J dropped 0 bases, with 9 bases sitting between them. The CDR3 covers 15 residues. Germline V gene lookup returns CDR1 SGHTA and CDR2 FQGNSA. Full variable domain (outside the CDR3, taken from reference TRBV7-2 and TRBJ2-5): GAGVSQSPSNKVTEKGKDVELRCDPISGHTALYWYRQSLGQGLEFLIYFQGNSAPDKSGLPSDRFSAERTGGSVSTLTIQRTQQEDSAVYLCASSLGSGNQETQYFGPGTRLLVL.

In nucleotides, the CDR3 is TGTGCCAGCAGAGGAGCCTCGAGCTCCTACAATGAGCAGTTCTTC. Amino acids: CASRGASSSYNEQFF. The V and J genes are TRBV2 and TRBJ2-1; no clear D gene. Germline CDR1 and CDR2: SNHLY and FYNNEI. The CDR3 has 15 residues. V was shortened by 6 bases and J by 0 bases, with 12 bases between the two germline ends.

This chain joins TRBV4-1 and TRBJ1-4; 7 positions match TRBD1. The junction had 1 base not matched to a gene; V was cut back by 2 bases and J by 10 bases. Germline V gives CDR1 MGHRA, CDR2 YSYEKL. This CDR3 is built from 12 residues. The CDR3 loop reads CASSQPGGKLFF. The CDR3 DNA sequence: TGCGCCAGCAGCCAACCAGGGGGAAAACTGTTTTTT.

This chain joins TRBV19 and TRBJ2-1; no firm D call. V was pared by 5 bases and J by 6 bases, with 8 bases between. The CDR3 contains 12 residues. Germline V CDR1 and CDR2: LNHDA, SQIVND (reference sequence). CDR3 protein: CASSHLGNEQFF. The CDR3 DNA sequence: TGTGCCAGTAGTCACCTCGGCAATGAGCAGTTCTTC. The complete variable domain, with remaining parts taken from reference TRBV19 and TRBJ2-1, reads DGGITQSPKYLFRKEGQNVTLSCEQNLNHDAMYWYRQDPGQGLRLIYYSQIVNDFQKGDIAEGYSVSREKKESFPLTVTSAQKNPTAFYLCASSHLGNEQFFGPGTRLTVL.

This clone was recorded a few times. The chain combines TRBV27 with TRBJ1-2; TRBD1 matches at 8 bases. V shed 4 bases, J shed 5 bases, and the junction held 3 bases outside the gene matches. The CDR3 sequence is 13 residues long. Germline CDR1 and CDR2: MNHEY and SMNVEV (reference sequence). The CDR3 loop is CASSSRTGYGYTF. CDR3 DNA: TGTGCCAGCAGTTCCCGGACAGGGTATGGCTACACCTTC.

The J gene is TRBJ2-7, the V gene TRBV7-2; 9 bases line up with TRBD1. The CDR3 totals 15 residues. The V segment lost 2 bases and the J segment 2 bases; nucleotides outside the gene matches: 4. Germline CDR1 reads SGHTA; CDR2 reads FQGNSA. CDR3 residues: CASSLRTGATYEQYF. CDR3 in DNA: TGTGCCAGCAGCTTAAGGACAGGGGCTACCTACGAGCAGTACTTC. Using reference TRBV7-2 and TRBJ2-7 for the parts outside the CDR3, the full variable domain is GAGVSQSPSNKVTEKGKDVELRCDPISGHTALYWYRQSLGQGLEFLIYFQGNSAPDKSGLPSDRFSAERTGGSVSTLTIQRTQQEDSAVYLCASSLRTGATYEQYFGPGTRLTVT.

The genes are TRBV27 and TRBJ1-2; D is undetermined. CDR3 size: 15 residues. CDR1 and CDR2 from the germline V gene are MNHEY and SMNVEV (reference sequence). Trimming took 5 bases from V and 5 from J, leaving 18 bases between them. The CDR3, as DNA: TGTGCCAGCAGTCTTCGTGGCCAGACCCCTTATGGCTACACCTTC. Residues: CASSLRGQTPYGYTF.

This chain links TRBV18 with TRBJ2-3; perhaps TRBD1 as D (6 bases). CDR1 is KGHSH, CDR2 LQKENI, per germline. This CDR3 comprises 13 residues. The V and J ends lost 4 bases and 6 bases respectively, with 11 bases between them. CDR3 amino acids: CASSLRQDDTQYF. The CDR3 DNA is TGTGCCAGCTCACTCCGACAGGACGATACGCAGTATTTT.

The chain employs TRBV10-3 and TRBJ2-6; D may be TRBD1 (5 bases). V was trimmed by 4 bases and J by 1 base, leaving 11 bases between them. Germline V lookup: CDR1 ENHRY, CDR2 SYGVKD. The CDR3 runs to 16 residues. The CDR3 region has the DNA TGTGCCATCAGTGCCGCCCCAGGGTCTGGGGCCAACGTCCTGACTTTC. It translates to CAISAAPGSGANVLTF.

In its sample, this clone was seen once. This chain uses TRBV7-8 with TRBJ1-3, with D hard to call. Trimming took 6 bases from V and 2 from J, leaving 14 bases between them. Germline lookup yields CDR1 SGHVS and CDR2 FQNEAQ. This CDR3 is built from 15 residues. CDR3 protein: CASSYGEAAGNTIYF. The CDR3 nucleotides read TGTGCCAGCAGTTACGGGGAGGCGGCTGGAAACACCATATATTTT.

The CDR3: CASNTLAGAGNEQFF. Written as DNA, the CDR3 is TGTGCCAGCAATACACTAGCGGGAGCGGGTAATGAGCAGTTCTTC. The J gene is TRBJ2-1, the V gene TRBV2; the match to TRBD2 covers 11 bases. Trimming removed 7 bases from V and 7 bases from J; junction bases left unmatched: 9. Looked up from germline, CDR1 is SNHLY and CDR2 is FYNNEI. The CDR3 sequence is 15 residues long.

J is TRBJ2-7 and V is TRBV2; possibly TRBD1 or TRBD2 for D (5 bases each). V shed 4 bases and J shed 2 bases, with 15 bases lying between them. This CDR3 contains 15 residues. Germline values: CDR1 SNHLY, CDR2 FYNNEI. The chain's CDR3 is CASSGGGGVAYEQYF. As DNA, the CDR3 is TGTGCCAGCAGTGGGGGTGGGGGAGTAGCCTACGAGCAGTACTTC.

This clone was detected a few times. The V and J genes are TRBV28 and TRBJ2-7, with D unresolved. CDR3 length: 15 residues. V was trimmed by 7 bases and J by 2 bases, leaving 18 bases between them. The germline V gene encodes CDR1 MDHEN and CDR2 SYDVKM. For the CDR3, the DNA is TGTGCCAGCACTTCCGAGGCGCTAGGGACCTACGAGCAGTACTTC. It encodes CASTSEALGTYEQYF.

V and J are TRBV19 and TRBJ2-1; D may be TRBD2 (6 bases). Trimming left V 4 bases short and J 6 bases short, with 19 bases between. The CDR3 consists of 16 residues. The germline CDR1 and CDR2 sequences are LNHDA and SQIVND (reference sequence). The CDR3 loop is CASSTNGLLRPNEQFF. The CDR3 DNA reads TGTGCCAGTAGTACGAATGGACTATTACGCCCCAATGAGCAGTTCTTC.

The CDR3 DNA reads TGTGCCAGTAGACCGGGCCGGGAGAGCTCCTACGAGCAGTACTTC. Amino acids: CASRPGRESSYEQYF. The V gene is TRBV19, the J gene TRBJ2-7; D may be TRBD2 (6 bases). Germline V gives CDR1 LNHDA, CDR2 SQIVND (reference sequence). V lost 6 bases to trimming and J lost 0 bases, with 15 bases between them. This CDR3 has 15 amino acids.

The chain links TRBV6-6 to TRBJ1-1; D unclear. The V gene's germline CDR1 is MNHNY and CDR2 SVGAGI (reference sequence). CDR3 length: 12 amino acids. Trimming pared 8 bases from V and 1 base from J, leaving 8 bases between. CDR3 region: CASRRRNTEAFF. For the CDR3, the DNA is TGTGCCAGCCGAAGGAGGAACACTGAAGCTTTCTTT.